Listed below are T cell receptor beta chains from one sample, sequenced in a study of T cells expressing NK-cell markers. TCRdb reprocessed the 5' RACE reads, with one entry per CDR3 protein and no DNA. The specimen's table records around 140,000 distinct CDR3 sequences. Sequences were obtained from blood T cells: a sorted CD56 or NKG2C T cell subset, CD4+ or CD8+ T cells, or bulk PBMC T cells (not recorded which). These receptors all come from a man younger than 35 in good health. The CDR3 runs from the conserved cysteine through the conserved F or W.

TRBV25-1	TRBJ1-1	CASSEYGAGLNTEAFF
TRBV10-3	TRBJ2-3	CAISESSVSAQYF
TRBV3-1	TRBJ2-3	CASSQERAVGGLTDTQYF
TRBV12-3/TRBV12-4	TRBJ1-1	CASSLGGARTEAFF
TRBV12-3/TRBV12-4	TRBJ1-5	CASSLWDQPQHF
TRBV6-5	TRBJ2-3	CASSYSISGGTDTQYF
TRBV19	TRBJ1-1	CASLRGMNTEAFF
TRBV19	TRBJ2-7	CASTPGTSSYEQYF
TRBV12-3/TRBV12-4	TRBJ1-1	CASKEGGTEAFF
TRBV6-4	TRBJ2-2	CASSDWGRNGGELFF
TRBV19	TRBJ1-5	CASSISGAQYQPQHF
TRBV6-5	TRBJ1-2	CASSYNPGRQGYTF
TRBV6-5	TRBJ2-1	CASSYPLGESYNEQFF
TRBV21-1	TRBJ1-3	CASSINVGSSGNTIYF